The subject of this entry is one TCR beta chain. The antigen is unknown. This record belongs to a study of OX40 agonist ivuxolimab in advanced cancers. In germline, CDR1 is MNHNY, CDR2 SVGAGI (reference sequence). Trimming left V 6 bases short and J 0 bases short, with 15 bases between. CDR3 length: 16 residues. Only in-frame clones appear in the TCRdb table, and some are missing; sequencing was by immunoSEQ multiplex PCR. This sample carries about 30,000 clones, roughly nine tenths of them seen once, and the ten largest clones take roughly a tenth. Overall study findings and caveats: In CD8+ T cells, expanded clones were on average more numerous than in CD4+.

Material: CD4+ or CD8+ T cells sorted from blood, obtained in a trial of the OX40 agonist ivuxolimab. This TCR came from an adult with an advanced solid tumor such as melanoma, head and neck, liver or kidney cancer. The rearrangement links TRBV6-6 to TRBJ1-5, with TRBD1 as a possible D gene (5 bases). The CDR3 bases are TGTGCCAGCAGCATTACGTCAGGGTATAGCAATCAGCCCCAGCATTTT. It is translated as CASSITSGYSNQPQHF.